The 18 T cell receptor beta chains given below trace back to one sample, sequenced in a study of T cell changes during pregnancy in multiple sclerosis. The assay was immunoSEQ multiplex PCR, and TCRdb's table has in-frame clones only and misses some. Among around 24,000 clones listed, about 89% were seen once. This specimen consisted of CD8+ T cells from peripheral blood mononuclear cells, obtained in the first trimester of pregnancy. Source of these receptors: a female donor in good health, enrolled as a control in a pregnancy study.

The chain uses TRBV7-9 and TRBJ1-5, with D possibly TRBD1 on 5 matching bases. V lost 1 base and J 7 bases, leaving 14 bases between the germline ends. The germline CDR1 and CDR2 sequences are SEHNR and FQNEAQ (reference sequence). The CDR3 sequence is 15 residues long. CDR3 coding DNA: TGTGCCAGCAGCTTAGAAGGTGGGGCCAGGCAGCCCCAGCATTTT. Protein product: CASSLEGGARQPQHF.

The chain carries TRBV19 and TRBJ2-5; weak D call: TRBD1 (5 bases). Trimming took 1 base from V and 2 from J, leaving 8 bases between them. Germline lookup yields CDR1 LNHDA and CDR2 SQIVND (reference sequence). The CDR3 covers 14 residues. CDR3 DNA sequence: TGTGCCAGTAGTATAGGGACAAGACAAGAGACCCAGTACTTC. Translating it yields CASSIGTRQETQYF.

The V gene is TRBV4-1, the J gene TRBJ2-3, with 12 bases fitting TRBD2. The CDR3 sequence is 18 residues long. V dropped 5 bases and J dropped 2; count of bases not matched to a gene: 11. Germline loops: CDR1 MGHRA, CDR2 YSYEKL. This CDR3 reads CASSRQVPSGRDTDTQYF. The CDR3, as DNA: TGCGCCAGCAGCAGACAGGTGCCTAGCGGGAGGGACACAGATACGCAGTATTTT.

The chain couples TRBV27 to TRBJ2-1; TRBD2 matches at 8 bases. Germline CDR1 and CDR2: MNHEY and SMNVEV (reference sequence). V dropped 2 bases and J dropped 4; count of bases not matched to a gene: 4. CDR3 length equals 15 residues. CDR3 region: CASSLSGSRYNEQFF. The CDR3 nucleotides are TGTGCCAGCAGTTTAAGCGGGAGCAGGTACAATGAGCAGTTCTTC.

CDR3 sequence: CASSFRLRQDLNTEAFF. CDR3 DNA: TGTGCCAGCAGTTTCCGCCTCCGACAGGACTTGAACACTGAAGCTTTCTTT. The chain has TRBV28 and TRBJ1-1; a weak D match, TRBD1 (6 bases). Germline assignment: CDR1 MDHEN and CDR2 SYDVKM. This CDR3 comprises 17 residues. Trimming took off 3 bases at V and 0 bases at J, with 17 bases between the two ends.

The chain joins TRBV12-5 to TRBJ2-7, with 11 bases identical to TRBD2. V dropped 0 bases and J dropped 6; count of bases not matched to a gene: 10. There are 17 residues in the CDR3. CDR1 is LGHNT, CDR2 FRNRAP, per germline. The CDR3 protein is CASGLVLISGRACEQYF. In DNA, the CDR3 is TGTGCTAGTGGTTTGGTACTAATTAGCGGGAGGGCCTGCGAGCAGTACTTC. Filled out from reference TRBV12-5 and TRBJ2-7, the complete variable domain reads DARVTQTPRHKVTEMGQEVTMRCQPILGHNTVFWYRQTMMQGLELLAYFRNRAPLDDSGMPKDRFSAEMPDATLATLKIQPSEPRDSAVYFCASGLVLISGRACEQYFGPGTRLTVT.

This clone appeared a single time. The genes are TRBV11-2 and TRBJ2-5; 8 positions agree with TRBD2. The J segment lost 4 bases and the V segment lost 8 bases, leaving 12 bases of the junction unmatched. This CDR3 is built from 15 residues. Germline assignment: CDR1 SGHAT and CDR2 FQNNGV. The CDR3 DNA is TGTGCCAGCGGCCCGGGGGACGCGGGGGGAGAGACCCAGTACTTC. Translated, it gives CASGPGDAGGETQYF.

The V and J genes are TRBV14 and TRBJ2-7; 10 nucleotides match TRBD1. V lost 3 bases, J lost 5 bases, and 4 bases stayed unmatched. This CDR3 comprises 14 residues. From germline, CDR1 is SGHDN and CDR2 FVKESK. The CDR3 here is CASSQTGGGHEQYF. The CDR3 bases are TGTGCCAGCAGCCAGACAGGGGGCGGCCACGAGCAGTACTTC.

The chain uses TRBV4-3 and TRBJ2-7; 7 bases align to TRBD1. There are 17 residues in the CDR3. CDR1 and CDR2 (germline): LGHNA, YSLEER. The J segment lost 3 bases and the V segment lost 0 bases, leaving 11 bases of the junction unmatched. Here the CDR3 DNA reads TGCGCCAGCAGCCAAGATGGCGGTGGGGACAGAGACTACGAGCAGTACTTC. It is translated as CASSQDGGGDRDYEQYF.

The genes are TRBV18 and TRBJ1-1; D not certain. Trimming pared 3 bases from V and 5 bases from J, leaving 7 bases between. Looked up from germline, CDR1 is KGHSH and CDR2 is LQKENI. The CDR3 consists of 12 residues. The CDR3 region has the DNA TGTGCCAGCTCACCCCCCCGGACTGAAGCTTTCTTT. It translates to CASSPPRTEAFF.

This clone was picked up one time. The V gene is TRBV7-9, the J gene TRBJ2-3; 9 bases align to TRBD1. The CDR3 covers 15 residues. Germline V gene data show CDR1 as SEHNR and CDR2 as FQNEAQ (reference sequence). V was clipped by 5 bases and J by 4 bases; unmatched bases: 7. CDR3 DNA sequence: TGTGCCAGCAGCCTGGGACAGGGAAGGGCAGATACGCAGTATTTT. Its translation is CASSLGQGRADTQYF.

This chain links TRBV29-1 with TRBJ1-2; D may be TRBD1 (5 bases). The CDR3 length is 15 residues. The V end was cut by 0 bases, the J end by 0 bases, with 11 bases between. The germline gives CDR1 SQVTM, CDR2 ANQGSEA. The CDR3 DNA sequence: TGCAGCGTTGAAGATGGTGGGGCGACTAACTATGGCTACACCTTC. This encodes CSVEDGGATNYGYTF.

This clone was detected only a few times. The chain links TRBV28 to TRBJ2-3; TRBD2 matches 10 bases. Germline lookup yields CDR1 MDHEN and CDR2 SYDVKM. V lost 3 bases to trimming and J lost 2 bases; unmatched junction nucleotides: 8. This CDR3 spans 17 amino acids. CDR3 nucleotide sequence: TGTGCCAGCAGTTTCTCACTAGCGGGGTTTTCCACAGATACGCAGTATTTT. This encodes CASSFSLAGFSTDTQYF.

V is TRBV19 and J is TRBJ1-5; perhaps TRBD1 as D (6 bases). The V end was cut by 3 bases, the J end by 6 bases, with 12 bases between. From germline, CDR1 is LNHDA and CDR2 SQIVND (reference sequence). This CDR3 has 14 amino acids. The CDR3 region is CASSISGAPQPQHF. The CDR3 nucleotides read TGTGCCAGTAGTATCTCAGGGGCCCCTCAGCCCCAGCATTTT.

The chain combines TRBV6-1 with TRBJ1-2; 7 bases map to TRBD1. Germline V gives CDR1 MNHNS, CDR2 SASEGT. This CDR3 has 14 residues. V shed 0 bases and J 8 bases; nucleotides not matched to a gene: 6. The CDR3 loop is CASSEAEGAGGYTF. CDR3 nucleotides: TGTGCCAGCAGTGAAGCCGAGGGGGCGGGGGGCTACACCTTC.

This chain joins TRBV11-3 and TRBJ2-3, with 7 bases matching TRBD2. V lost 3 bases and J lost 4; bases outside the gene matches: 1. Germline V gene sequence: CDR1 SGHNT, CDR2 YENEEA. The CDR3 contains 13 residues. CDR3 sequence (DNA): TGTGCCAGCAGCTTTACTAGCGCAGATACGCAGTATTTT. It specifies CASSFTSADTQYF.

The genes are TRBV28 and TRBJ1-2; possibly TRBD1 for D (5 bases). Per germline, CDR1 MDHEN and CDR2 SYDVKM. V was clipped by 5 bases and J by 5 bases, with 21 bases between them. The CDR3 has 16 amino acids. The CDR3 nucleotides read TGTGCCAGCAGTACCTATCGTGGAGGGGATAGGTATGGCTACACCTTC. It translates to CASSTYRGGDRYGYTF.

CDR3 amino acids: CASSSGKGNTIYF. CDR3 in DNA: TGTGCCAGCAGTTCAGGGAAGGGAAACACCATATATTTT. The chain employs TRBV6-5 and TRBJ1-3; D is possibly TRBD1 (5 bases). The CDR3 covers 13 residues. Germline V gene lookup returns CDR1 MNHEY and CDR2 SVGAGI. V lost 4 bases and J lost 4, with 8 bases in between.